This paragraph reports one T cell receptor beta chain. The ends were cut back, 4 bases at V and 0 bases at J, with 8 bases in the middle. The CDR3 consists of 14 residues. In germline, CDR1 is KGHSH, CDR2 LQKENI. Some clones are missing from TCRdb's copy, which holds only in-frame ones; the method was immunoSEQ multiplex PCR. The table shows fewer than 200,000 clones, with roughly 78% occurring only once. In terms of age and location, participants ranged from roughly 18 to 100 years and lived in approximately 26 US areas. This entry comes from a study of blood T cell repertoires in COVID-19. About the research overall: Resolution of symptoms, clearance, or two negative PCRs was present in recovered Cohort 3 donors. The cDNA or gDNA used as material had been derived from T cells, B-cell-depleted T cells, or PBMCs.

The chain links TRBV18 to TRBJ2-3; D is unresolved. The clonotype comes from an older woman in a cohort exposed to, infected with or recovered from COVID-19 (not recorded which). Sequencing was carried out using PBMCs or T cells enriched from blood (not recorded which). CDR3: CASSLASSTDTQYF. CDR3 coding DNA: TGTGCCAGCTCACTGGCTTCTAGCACAGATACGCAGTATTTT.